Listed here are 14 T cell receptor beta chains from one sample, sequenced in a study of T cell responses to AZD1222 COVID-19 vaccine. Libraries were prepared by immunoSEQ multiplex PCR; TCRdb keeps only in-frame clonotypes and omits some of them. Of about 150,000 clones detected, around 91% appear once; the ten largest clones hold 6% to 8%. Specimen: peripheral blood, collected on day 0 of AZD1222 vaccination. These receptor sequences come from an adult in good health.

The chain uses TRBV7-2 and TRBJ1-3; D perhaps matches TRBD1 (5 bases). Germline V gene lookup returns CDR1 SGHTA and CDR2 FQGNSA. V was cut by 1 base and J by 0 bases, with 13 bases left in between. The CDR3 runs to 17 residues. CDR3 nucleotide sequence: TGTGCCAGCAGCTTAGTTTCGGGGACCGGCTCTGGAAACACCATATATTTT. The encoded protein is CASSLVSGTGSGNTIYF. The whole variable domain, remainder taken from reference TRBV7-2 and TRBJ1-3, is GAGVSQSPSNKVTEKGKDVELRCDPISGHTALYWYRQSLGQGLEFLIYFQGNSAPDKSGLPSDRFSAERTGGSVSTLTIQRTQQEDSAVYLCASSLVSGTGSGNTIYFGEGSWLTVV.

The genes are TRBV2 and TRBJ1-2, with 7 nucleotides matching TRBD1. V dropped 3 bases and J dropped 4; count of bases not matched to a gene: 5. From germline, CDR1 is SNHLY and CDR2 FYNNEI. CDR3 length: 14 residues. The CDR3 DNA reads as TGTGCCAGCAGTGATTCGACAGGGCCCTATGGCTACACCTTC. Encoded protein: CASSDSTGPYGYTF.

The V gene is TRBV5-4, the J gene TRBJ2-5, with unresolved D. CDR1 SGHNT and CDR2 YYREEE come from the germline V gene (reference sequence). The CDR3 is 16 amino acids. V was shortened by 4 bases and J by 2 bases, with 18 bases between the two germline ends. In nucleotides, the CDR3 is TGTGCCAGCAGCCAGGCCCTACTGGGTCCTCAAGAGACCCAGTACTTC. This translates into CASSQALLGPQETQYF.

The CDR3: CASSSLGTGKVTQYF. As DNA, the CDR3 is TGTGCCAGCAGTTCCCTCGGGACAGGGAAAGTTACGCAGTATTTT. This sequence joins TRBV5-4 and TRBJ2-3; 9 bases match TRBD1. Germline CDR1 reads SGHNT; CDR2 reads YYREEE (reference sequence). The length of the CDR3 is 15 residues. The V segment lost 5 bases and the J segment 8 bases; nucleotides outside the gene matches: 12.

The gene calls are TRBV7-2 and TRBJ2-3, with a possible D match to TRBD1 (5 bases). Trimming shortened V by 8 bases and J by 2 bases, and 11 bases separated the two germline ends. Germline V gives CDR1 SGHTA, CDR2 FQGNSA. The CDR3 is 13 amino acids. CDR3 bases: TGTGCCAGCGCCGGACAAACCACAGATACGCAGTATTTT. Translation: CASAGQTTDTQYF.

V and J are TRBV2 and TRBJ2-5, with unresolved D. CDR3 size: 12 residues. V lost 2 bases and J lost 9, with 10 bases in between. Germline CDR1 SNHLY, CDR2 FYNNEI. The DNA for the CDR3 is TGTGCCAGCAGTGAACCGCCGAGCCCCCAGTACTTC. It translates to CASSEPPSPQYF.

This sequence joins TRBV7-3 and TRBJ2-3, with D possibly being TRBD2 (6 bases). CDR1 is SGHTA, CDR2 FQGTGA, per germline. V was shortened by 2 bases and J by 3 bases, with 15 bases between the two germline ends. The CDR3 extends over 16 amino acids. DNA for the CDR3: TGTGCCAGCAGCTTATCTCCGGATGCGGGAACAGATACGCAGTATTTT. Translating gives CASSLSPDAGTDTQYF.

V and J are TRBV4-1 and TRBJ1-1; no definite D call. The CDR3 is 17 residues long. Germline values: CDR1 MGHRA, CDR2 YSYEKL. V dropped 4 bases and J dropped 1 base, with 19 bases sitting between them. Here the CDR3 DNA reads TGCGCCAGCAGCCGACCGAAACAGACTTTGGGGAACACTGAAGCTTTCTTT. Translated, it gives CASSRPKQTLGNTEAFF.

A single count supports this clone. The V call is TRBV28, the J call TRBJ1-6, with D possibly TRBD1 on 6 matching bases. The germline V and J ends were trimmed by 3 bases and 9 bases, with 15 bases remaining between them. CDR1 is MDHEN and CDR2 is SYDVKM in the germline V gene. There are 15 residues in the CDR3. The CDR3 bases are TGTGCCAGCAGTTTGTGGGGACCCAGGGGTTCACCCCTCCACTTT. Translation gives CASSLWGPRGSPLHF.

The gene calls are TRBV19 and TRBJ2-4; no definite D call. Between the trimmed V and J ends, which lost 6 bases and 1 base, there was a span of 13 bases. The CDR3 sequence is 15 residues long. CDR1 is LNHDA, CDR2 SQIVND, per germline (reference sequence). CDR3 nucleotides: TGTGCCAGTAGATTTAGGGATGGGGCCAAAAACATTCAGTACTTC. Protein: CASRFRDGAKNIQYF.

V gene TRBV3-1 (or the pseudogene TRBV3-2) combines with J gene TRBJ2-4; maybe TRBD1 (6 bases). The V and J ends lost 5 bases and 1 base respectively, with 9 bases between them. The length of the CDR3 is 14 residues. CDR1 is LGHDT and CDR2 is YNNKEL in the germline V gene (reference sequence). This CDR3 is CASSAGEAKNIQYF. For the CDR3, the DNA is TGTGCCAGCAGCGCAGGGGAGGCCAAAAACATTCAGTACTTC.

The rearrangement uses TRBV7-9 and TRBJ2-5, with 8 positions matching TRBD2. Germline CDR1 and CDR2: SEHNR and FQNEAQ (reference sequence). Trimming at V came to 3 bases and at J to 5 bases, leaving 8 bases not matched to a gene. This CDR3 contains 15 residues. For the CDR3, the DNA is TGTGCCAGCAGCTTTGGGACGGGGGGGCCGGAGACCCAGTACTTC. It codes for CASSFGTGGPETQYF.

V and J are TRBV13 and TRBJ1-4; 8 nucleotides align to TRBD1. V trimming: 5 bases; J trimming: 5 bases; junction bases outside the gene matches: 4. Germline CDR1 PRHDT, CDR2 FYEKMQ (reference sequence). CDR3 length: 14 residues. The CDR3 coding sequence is TGTGCCAGCAGCATGGGACAGGCAAATGAAAAACTGTTTTTT. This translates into CASSMGQANEKLFF.

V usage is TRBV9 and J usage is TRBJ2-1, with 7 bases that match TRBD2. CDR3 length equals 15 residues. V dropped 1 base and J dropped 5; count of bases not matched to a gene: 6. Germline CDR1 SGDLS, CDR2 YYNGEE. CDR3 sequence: CASSVSSTSNNEQFF. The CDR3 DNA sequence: TGTGCCAGCAGCGTATCCTCGACTAGCAACAATGAGCAGTTCTTC.